Following are 8 T cell receptor beta chains from one sample sequenced in a study of CD8+CD57+ T cells in acquired aplastic anemia. Individuals selected for sequencing had exhibited CD8+CD57+ cell expansion on flow cytometry. Genomic DNA acted as the template from which TCR beta VDJ combination and CDR3 sequence profiling were carried out. TCRdb passed the reads through MiXCR, listing each CDR3 protein once. The repertoire holds more than 150,000 distinct CDR3 sequences, with around 43% as singletons. Sequencing input: sorted CD4+, CD8+, or CD8+CD57+ T cells (not recorded which) from PBMCs. The receptors come from a human donor with aplastic anemia.

The chain joins TRBV2 to TRBJ1-2, with a possible D match to TRBD1 (5 bases). CDR3 length equals 13 residues. Trimming pared 7 bases from V and 8 bases from J, leaving 17 bases between. CDR1 is SNHLY, CDR2 FYNNEI, per germline. The CDR3 region is CASKQDTVSGYTF. The CDR3 nucleotides are TGTGCCAGCAAGCAGGACACCGTCTCGGGCTACACCTTC.

J is TRBJ1-5 and V is TRBV7-2; D is ambiguous. V lost 3 bases and J lost 3, with 9 bases in between. This CDR3 has 14 residues. CDR1 SGHTA and CDR2 FQGNSA come from the germline V gene. Written as DNA, the CDR3 is TGTGCCAGCAGCTTGCGGGGTGACAATCAGCCCCAGCATTTT. Encoded protein: CASSLRGDNQPQHF.

For this clonotype: Just one base apart from a much larger clone, this may be a read error. J is TRBJ1-1 and V is TRBV10-3; D gene uncertain. Trimming pared 3 bases from V and 5 bases from J, leaving 10 bases between. From germline, CDR1 is ENHRY and CDR2 SYGVKD. The CDR3 sequence is 13 residues long. CDR3 sequence: CAISEHMGTEAFF. CDR3 nucleotide sequence: TGTGCCATCAGTGAACATATGGGTACTGAAGCTTTCTTT.

This clonotype showed up many times. The chain links TRBV30 to TRBJ2-7; D assignment may be TRBD1 or TRBD2 (5 bases each). Trimming removed 2 bases from V and 6 bases from J, with 14 bases in between. Per germline, CDR1 GTSNPN and CDR2 SVGIG (reference sequence). The CDR3 consists of 13 residues. For the CDR3, the DNA is TGTGCCTGGAGTATAGGGAGTGGGGGCGAGCAGTACGTC. Its protein product is CAWSIGSGGEQYV.

The chain combines TRBV19 with TRBJ1-1; weak D call: TRBD1 (5 bases). V dropped 7 bases and J dropped 3 bases, with 12 bases sitting between them. The CDR3 length is 13 residues. From germline, CDR1 is LNHDA and CDR2 SQIVND (reference sequence). In nucleotides, the CDR3 is TGTGCCAGTATCGGGACTAACGACACTGAAGCTTTCTTT. Translated: CASIGTNDTEAFF.

There are many counts of this clonotype. The rearrangement links TRBV19 to TRBJ2-3; 9 nucleotides match TRBD2. Germline V gives CDR1 LNHDA, CDR2 SQIVND (reference sequence). CDR3 length equals 16 residues. The ends lost 1 base at V and 5 bases at J; junction bases unmatched: 7. The CDR3 DNA follows: TGTGCCAGTAGTATAGTCCTAGCGGGGCAAGGAGATACGCAGTATTTT. Amino acid sequence: CASSIVLAGQGDTQYF.

This clonotype appeared many times. This CDR3 is CASSQLGQGKETQYF. The CDR3 DNA follows: TGTGCCAGCAGCCAACTGGGACAGGGGAAAGAGACCCAGTACTTC. The V call is TRBV3-1, the J call TRBJ2-5; TRBD1 matches at 10 bases. The CDR3 has 15 amino acids. The germline gives CDR1 LGHDT, CDR2 YNNKEL (reference sequence). V lost 2 bases to trimming and J lost 3 bases; unmatched junction nucleotides: 3.

This clonotype was observed at least ten times. This sequence joins TRBV10-3 and TRBJ2-1; 7 bases are shared with TRBD2. The J segment lost 7 bases and the V segment lost 0 bases, leaving 0 bases of the junction unmatched. This CDR3 contains 13 residues. Germline assignment: CDR1 ENHRY and CDR2 SYGVKD. The CDR3 loop reads CAISESSGNEQFF. The CDR3 coding sequence is TGTGCCATCAGTGAGTCTAGCGGGAATGAGCAGTTCTTC.